This passage covers 22 T cell receptor beta chains from one sample sequenced in a study of blood T cell repertoires in COVID-19. Only in-frame clones appear in the TCRdb table, and some are missing; sequencing was by immunoSEQ multiplex PCR. The repertoire has a few hundred thousand clones, more than 75% of them found once; the top ten carry over 9.5%. The sample comprised PBMCs or T cells enriched from blood (not recorded which). The receptors stem from a woman between 18 and 29 years old who had recovered from COVID-19.

In this sample, this clone turned up once. The V and J genes are TRBV5-6 and TRBJ2-1; TRBD2 agrees at 12 bases. Germline V CDR1 and CDR2: SGHDT, YYEEEE. This CDR3 spans 15 amino acids. The V segment lost 1 base and the J segment 9 bases; nucleotides outside the gene matches: 5. The CDR3 loop is CASSLRLAGGSEQFF. CDR3 sequence (DNA): TGTGCCAGCAGCTTGCGGCTAGCGGGAGGGTCTGAGCAGTTCTTC.

This chain joins TRBV5-4 and TRBJ2-1, with 9 nucleotides matching TRBD2. Germline CDR1 reads SGHNT; CDR2 reads YYREEE (reference sequence). V lost 3 bases, J lost 10 bases, and 8 bases stayed unmatched. The CDR3 is 14 residues long. The CDR3 DNA sequence: TGTGCCAGCAGCTCGGGACTAGCAGTTGGCGAGCAGTTCTTC. As protein: CASSSGLAVGEQFF.

The chain couples TRBV13 to TRBJ2-7; TRBD2 aligns across 16 bases. The CDR3 has 17 residues. Losses at the gene ends were 3 bases for V and 6 bases for J; bases not matched to a gene: 8. Germline lookup yields CDR1 PRHDT and CDR2 FYEKMQ (reference sequence). CDR3 bases: TGTGCCAGCAGCTTGTCCGGGACTAGCGGGGGGGCCTTCGAGCAGTACTTC. As protein: CASSLSGTSGGAFEQYF.

The gene calls are TRBV19 and TRBJ2-2; maybe TRBD1 (6 bases). This CDR3 has 15 residues. Trimming cost V 4 bases and J 3 bases, with 12 bases left between them. The germline gives CDR1 LNHDA, CDR2 SQIVND (reference sequence). CDR3 nucleotide sequence: TGTGCCAGTAGTACTATACAGGGTGACACCGGGGAGCTGTTTTTT. It is translated as CASSTIQGDTGELFF.

The chain links TRBV24-1 to TRBJ2-5, with D unclear. The V and J ends lost 5 bases and 5 bases respectively, with 11 bases between them. The germline gives CDR1 KGHDR, CDR2 SFDVKD. This CDR3 has 13 amino acids. The CDR3 loop reads CATSAPVRETQYF. CDR3 nucleotides: TGTGCCACCAGTGCTCCCGTCCGTGAGACCCAGTACTTC.

CDR3 in amino acids: CSGDRPGLAGLGEQFF. The CDR3 bases are TGCAGCGGGGACAGACCGGGACTAGCGGGACTGGGTGAGCAGTTCTTC. The V gene is TRBV29-1, the J gene TRBJ2-1, with 13 nucleotides matching TRBD2. The V and J ends lost 7 bases and 9 bases, in that order; junction bases with no gene match: 15. The germline CDR1 and CDR2 sequences are SQVTM and ANQGSEA. The CDR3 covers 16 residues.

The rearrangement links TRBV18 to TRBJ1-5; maybe TRBD1 (6 bases). CDR3 length: 14 residues. In germline, CDR1 is KGHSH, CDR2 LQKENI. The V end was cut by 3 bases, the J end by 5 bases, with 11 bases between. For the CDR3, the DNA is TGTGCCAGCTCACCCGGACAGCTAGATCAGCCCCAGCATTTT. Residues: CASSPGQLDQPQHF.

This chain joins TRBV12-5 and TRBJ1-5; 11 positions agree with TRBD1. The CDR3 has 15 amino acids. V shed 5 bases, J shed 5 bases, and the junction held 5 bases outside the gene matches. Germline values: CDR1 LGHNT, CDR2 FRNRAP. The CDR3 is CASGRGQGADQPQHF. The CDR3 DNA sequence: TGTGCTAGTGGTCGCGGACAGGGGGCGGATCAGCCCCAGCATTTT.

V is TRBV19 and J is TRBJ1-2, with D possibly TRBD1 on 5 matching bases. CDR3 length equals 15 residues. V lost 1 base, J lost 3 bases, and 12 bases lay in between. The V gene's germline CDR1 is LNHDA and CDR2 SQIVND (reference sequence). CDR3 region: CASSIVAQVDYGYTF. CDR3 DNA sequence: TGTGCCAGTAGTATAGTCGCACAGGTGGACTATGGCTACACCTTC.

The chain uses TRBV5-1 and TRBJ2-5; the D gene is possibly TRBD2 (5 bases). V shed 4 bases and J shed 5 bases, with 21 bases lying between them. The germline gives CDR1 SGHRS, CDR2 YFSETQ. The CDR3 spans 16 residues. DNA for the CDR3: TGCGCCAGCAGCCCCGGAGCCAGGTCACTAGAGGAGACCCAGTACTTC. This translates into CASSPGARSLEETQYF.

This clone turned up a few times. The chain links TRBV18 to TRBJ1-1; D is ambiguous. CDR1 KGHSH and CDR2 LQKENI come from the germline V gene. CDR3 size: 16 residues. V shed 6 bases and J shed 1 base, with 18 bases lying between them. CDR3 coding DNA: TGTGCCAGCTCCAACCAGGCAGGCCAGAGGAACACTGAAGCTTTCTTT. This encodes CASSNQAGQRNTEAFF.

The V gene is TRBV24-1, the J gene TRBJ2-7; 9 nucleotides agree with TRBD2. The V and J ends lost 1 base and 1 base, in that order; junction bases with no gene match: 7. The germline V gene encodes CDR1 KGHDR and CDR2 SFDVKD. This CDR3 contains 17 residues. CDR3 region: CATSDFSPTSGSYEQYF. CDR3 coding DNA: TGTGCCACCAGTGATTTTTCGCCGACTAGCGGTTCCTACGAGCAGTACTTC.

The gene calls are TRBV4-1 and TRBJ2-7, with 9 nucleotides matching TRBD2. The CDR3 covers 17 residues. Germline assignment: CDR1 MGHRA and CDR2 YSYEKL. With V trimmed by 1 base and J by 5 bases, 12 bases remained unmatched. The CDR3 region has the DNA TGCGCCAGCAGCCAAGGAAGCGGGGGGCTCCCATTTGACGAGCAGTACTTC. This encodes CASSQGSGGLPFDEQYF.

CDR3 loop: CASGLILQGEGVGELFF. The CDR3 DNA is TGTGCTAGTGGTTTGATATTACAGGGAGAGGGGGTCGGGGAGCTGTTTTTT. The rearrangement joins TRBV12-5 to TRBJ2-2; possible D gene TRBD1, 6 bases. Germline V gives CDR1 LGHNT, CDR2 FRNRAP. The CDR3 is 17 amino acids. With 2 bases removed from V and 7 bases from J, the gap between germline ends came to 20 bases.

This clone was detected only a few times. The genes are TRBV7-3 and TRBJ2-1; possibly TRBD1 for D (7 bases). Germline loops: CDR1 SGHTA, CDR2 FQGTGA. The ends were cut back, 2 bases at V and 0 bases at J, with 23 bases in the middle. This CDR3 contains 20 residues. The CDR3 region has the DNA TGTGCCAGCAGCTTATTCCAGGGGGTTAGCGGCAGTAGCTCCTACAATGAGCAGTTCTTC. Encoded protein: CASSLFQGVSGSSSYNEQFF.

V usage is TRBV9 and J usage is TRBJ2-4, with D possibly being TRBD2 (6 bases). Germline V gives CDR1 SGDLS, CDR2 YYNGEE. Trimming stripped 1 base from V and 0 bases from J, with 17 bases between. This CDR3 has 18 residues. CDR3 amino acids: CASSVSGQAGLAKNIQYF. The CDR3 DNA follows: TGTGCCAGCAGCGTAAGTGGGCAGGCGGGACTAGCCAAAAACATTCAGTACTTC. Looking up the rest from reference TRBV9 and TRBJ2-4 gives the full variable domain: DSGVTQTPKHLITATGQRVTLRCSPRSGDLSVYWYQQSLDQGLQFLIQYYNGEERAKGNILERFSAQQFPDLHSELNLSSLELGDSALYFCASSVSGQAGLAKNIQYFGAGTRLSVL.

V and J are TRBV6-5 and TRBJ1-3; D unresolved. The germline V and J ends were trimmed by 4 bases and 1 base, with 11 bases remaining between them. The CDR3 contains 15 residues. Germline loops: CDR1 MNHEY, CDR2 SVGAGI. For the CDR3, the DNA is TGTGCCAGCAGTTCTACAACGGGTTCTGGAAACACCATATATTTT. Amino acid sequence: CASSSTTGSGNTIYF.

This CDR3 is CASSSTLTNEQFF. The CDR3 nucleotides read TGTGCCAGCAGCTCGACTCTGACCAATGAGCAGTTCTTC. This chain links TRBV13 with TRBJ2-1; D not resolved. The germline V gene has CDR1 PRHDT and CDR2 FYEKMQ (reference sequence). The germline V and J ends were trimmed by 4 bases and 6 bases, with 10 bases remaining between them. This CDR3 contains 13 residues.

CDR3: CASSLTTGHYFWGGYTF. The DNA of the CDR3 is TGTGCCAGCAGTTTAACGACGGGCCACTACTTCTGGGGCGGCTACACCTTC. The chain employs TRBV27 and TRBJ1-2, with D possibly being TRBD1 (5 bases). Trimming took off 2 bases at V and 8 bases at J, with 24 bases between the two ends. This CDR3 comprises 17 residues. Per germline, CDR1 MNHEY and CDR2 SMNVEV (reference sequence).

This rearrangement joins TRBV18 to TRBJ1-1, with a tentative D call TRBD1 (6 bases). CDR3 size: 16 residues. Germline V gives CDR1 KGHSH, CDR2 LQKENI. Trimming took 0 bases from V and 10 from J, leaving 21 bases between them. CDR3 sequence (DNA): TGTGCCAGCTCACCACCCCTGGGGCAGGGGACGCAGGTAGCTTTCTTT. Translating gives CASSPPLGQGTQVAFF.

This sequence joins TRBV18 and TRBJ2-1; 9 nucleotides agree with TRBD2. The CDR3 runs 21 residues. V lost 2 bases to trimming and J lost 0 bases; unmatched junction nucleotides: 17. CDR1 and CDR2 (germline): KGHSH, LQKENI. The CDR3, as DNA: TGTGCCAGCTCACCAGCCAGGACAGATGGGCTTAGCGGGAGCTCCTACAATGAGCAGTTCTTC. As protein: CASSPARTDGLSGSSYNEQFF.

This clone occurred once. The chain uses TRBV24-1 and TRBJ1-2; TRBD1 is a possible D gene (6 bases). Trimming stripped 4 bases from V and 8 bases from J, with 10 bases between. The CDR3 totals 12 residues. Germline V CDR1 and CDR2: KGHDR, SFDVKD. The CDR3 DNA follows: TGTGCCACCAGTGAACCGGGACACGGCTACACCTTC. Its protein product is CATSEPGHGYTF.